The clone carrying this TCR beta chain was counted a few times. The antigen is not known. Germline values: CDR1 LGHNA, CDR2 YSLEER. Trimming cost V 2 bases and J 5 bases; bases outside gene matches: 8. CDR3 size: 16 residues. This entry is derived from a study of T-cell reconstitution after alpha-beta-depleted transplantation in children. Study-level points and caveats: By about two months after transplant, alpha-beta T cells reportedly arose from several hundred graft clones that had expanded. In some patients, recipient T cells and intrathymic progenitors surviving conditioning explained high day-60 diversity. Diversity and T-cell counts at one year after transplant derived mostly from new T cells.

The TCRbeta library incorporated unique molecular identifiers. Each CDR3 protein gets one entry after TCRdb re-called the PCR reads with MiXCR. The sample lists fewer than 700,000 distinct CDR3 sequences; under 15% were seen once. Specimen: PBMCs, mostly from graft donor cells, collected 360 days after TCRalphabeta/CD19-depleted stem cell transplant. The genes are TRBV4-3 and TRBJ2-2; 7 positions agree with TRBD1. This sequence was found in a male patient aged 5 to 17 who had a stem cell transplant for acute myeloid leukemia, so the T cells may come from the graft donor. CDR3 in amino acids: CASSQNDRVWTGELFF. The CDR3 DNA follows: TGCGCCAGCAGCCAAAACGACAGGGTGTGGACCGGGGAGCTGTTTTTT.